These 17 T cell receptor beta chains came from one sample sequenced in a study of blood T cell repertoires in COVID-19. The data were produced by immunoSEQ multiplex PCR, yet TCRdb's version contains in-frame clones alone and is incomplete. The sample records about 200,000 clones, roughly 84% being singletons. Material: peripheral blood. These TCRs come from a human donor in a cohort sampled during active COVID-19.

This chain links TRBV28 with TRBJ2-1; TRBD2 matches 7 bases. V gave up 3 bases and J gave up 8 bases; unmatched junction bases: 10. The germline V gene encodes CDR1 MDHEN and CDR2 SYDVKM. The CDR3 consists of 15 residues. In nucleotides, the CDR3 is TGTGCCAGCAGTTTTCCGGGGAGCGGGGCCTATGAGCAGTTCTTC. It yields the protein CASSFPGSGAYEQFF.

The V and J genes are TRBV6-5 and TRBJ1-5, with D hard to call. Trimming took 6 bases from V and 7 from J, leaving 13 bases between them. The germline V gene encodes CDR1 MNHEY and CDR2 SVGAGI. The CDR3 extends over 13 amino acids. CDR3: CASSPGLRQPQHF. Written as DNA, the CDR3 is TGTGCCAGCAGCCCCGGACTCAGACAGCCCCAGCATTTT.

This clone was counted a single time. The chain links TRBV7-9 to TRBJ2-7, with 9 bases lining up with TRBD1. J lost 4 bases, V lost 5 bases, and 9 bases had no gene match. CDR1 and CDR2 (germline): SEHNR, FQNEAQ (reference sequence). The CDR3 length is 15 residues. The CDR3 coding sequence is TGTGCCAGCAGCGGCTGGACAGGGGCGACGTACGAGCAGTACTTC. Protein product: CASSGWTGATYEQYF. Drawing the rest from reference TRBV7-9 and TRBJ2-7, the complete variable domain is DTGVSQNPRHKITKRGQNVTFRCDPISEHNRLYWYRQTLGQGPEFLTYFQNEAQLEKSRLLSDRFSAERPKGSFSTLEIQRTEQGDSAMYLCASSGWTGATYEQYFGPGTRLTVT.

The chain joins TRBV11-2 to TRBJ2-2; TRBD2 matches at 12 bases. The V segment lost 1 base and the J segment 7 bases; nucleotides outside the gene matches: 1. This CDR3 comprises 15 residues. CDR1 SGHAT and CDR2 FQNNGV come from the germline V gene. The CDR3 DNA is TGTGCCAGCAGCTTAGGACTAGCGGGGGTCGGGGAGCTGTTTTTT. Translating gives CASSLGLAGVGELFF. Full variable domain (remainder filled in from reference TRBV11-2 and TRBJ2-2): EAGVAQSPRYKIIEKRQSVAFWCNPISGHATLYWYQQILGQGPKLLIQFQNNGVVDDSQLPKDRFSAERLKGVDSTLKIQPAKLEDSAVYLCASSLGLAGVGELFFGEGSRLTVL.

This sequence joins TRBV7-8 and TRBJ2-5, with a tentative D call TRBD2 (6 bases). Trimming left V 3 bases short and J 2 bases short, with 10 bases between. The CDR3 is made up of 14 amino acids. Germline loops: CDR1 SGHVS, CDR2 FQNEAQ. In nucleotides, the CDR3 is TGTGCCAGCAGCTTGAGTAGCGGACAAGAGACCCAGTACTTC. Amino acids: CASSLSSGQETQYF. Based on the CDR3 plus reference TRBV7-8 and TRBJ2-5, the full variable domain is GAGVSQSPRYKVAKRGQDVALRCDPISGHVSLFWYQQALGQGPEFLTYFQNEAQLDKSGLPSDRFFAERPEGSVSTLKIQRTQQEDSAVYLCASSLSSGQETQYFGPGTRLLVL.

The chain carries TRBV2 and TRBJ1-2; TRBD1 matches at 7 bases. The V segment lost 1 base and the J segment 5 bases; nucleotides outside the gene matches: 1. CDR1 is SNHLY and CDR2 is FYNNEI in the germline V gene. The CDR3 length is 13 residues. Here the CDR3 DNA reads TGTGCCAGCAGTGAAGACAGGGGATATGGCTACACCTTC. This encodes CASSEDRGYGYTF.

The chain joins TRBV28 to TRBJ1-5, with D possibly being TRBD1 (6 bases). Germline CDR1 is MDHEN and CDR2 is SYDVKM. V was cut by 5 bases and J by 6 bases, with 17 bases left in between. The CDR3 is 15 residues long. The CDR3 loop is CASSISRDNFQPQHF. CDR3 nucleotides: TGTGCCAGCAGTATCTCCCGGGACAACTTTCAGCCCCAGCATTTT.

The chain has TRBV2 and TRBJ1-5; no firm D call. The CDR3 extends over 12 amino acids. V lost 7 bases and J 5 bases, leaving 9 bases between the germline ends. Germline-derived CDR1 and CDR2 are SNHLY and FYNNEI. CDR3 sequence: CASKRSDQPQHF. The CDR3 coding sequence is TGTGCCAGCAAGCGTTCCGATCAGCCCCAGCATTTT.

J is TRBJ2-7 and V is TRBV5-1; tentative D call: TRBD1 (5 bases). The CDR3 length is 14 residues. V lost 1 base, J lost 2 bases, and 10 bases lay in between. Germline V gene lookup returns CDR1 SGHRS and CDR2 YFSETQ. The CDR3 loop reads CASSLLQGTYEQYF. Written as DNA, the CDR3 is TGCGCCAGCAGCTTGCTTCAGGGTACCTACGAGCAGTACTTC.

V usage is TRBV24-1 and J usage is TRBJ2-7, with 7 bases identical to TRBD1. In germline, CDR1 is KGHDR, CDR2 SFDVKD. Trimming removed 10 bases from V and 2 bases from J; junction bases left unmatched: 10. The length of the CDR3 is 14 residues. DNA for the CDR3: TGTGCCACGAGAGACAGGGTCTTTCCCTACGAGCAGTACTTC. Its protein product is CATRDRVFPYEQYF.

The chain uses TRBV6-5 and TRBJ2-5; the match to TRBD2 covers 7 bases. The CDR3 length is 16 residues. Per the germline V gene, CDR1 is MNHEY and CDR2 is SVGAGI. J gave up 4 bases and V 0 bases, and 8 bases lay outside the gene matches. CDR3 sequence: CASSYSSAGVRETQYF. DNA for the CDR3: TGTGCCAGCAGTTACTCTTCCGCGGGAGTACGAGAGACCCAGTACTTC.

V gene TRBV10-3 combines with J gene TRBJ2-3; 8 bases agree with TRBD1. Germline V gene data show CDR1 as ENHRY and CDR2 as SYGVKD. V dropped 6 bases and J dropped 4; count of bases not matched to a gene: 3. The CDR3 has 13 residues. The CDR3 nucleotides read TGTGCCATCAGGGACAGGGTACCAGATACGCAGTATTTT. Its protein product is CAIRDRVPDTQYF.

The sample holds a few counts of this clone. The CDR3 DNA sequence: TGTGCCAGCAGCCGGCGGGCAGGACCCTACAATGAGCAGTTCTTC. Its translation is CASSRRAGPYNEQFF. The rearrangement links TRBV27 to TRBJ2-1, with D perhaps matching TRBD2 (5 bases). This CDR3 comprises 15 residues. Germline V gives CDR1 MNHEY, CDR2 SMNVEV (reference sequence). Trimming shortened V by 6 bases and J by 2 bases, and 14 bases separated the two germline ends.

CDR3 loop: CASSQVFAAGGPYNEQFF. CDR3 nucleotide sequence: TGCGCCAGCAGCCAAGTCTTCGCGGCGGGAGGTCCCTACAATGAGCAGTTCTTC. The chain has TRBV4-1 and TRBJ2-1; 8 bases fit TRBD2. The CDR3 loop spans 18 amino acids. Losses at the gene ends were 1 base for V and 2 bases for J; bases not matched to a gene: 10. Germline V gives CDR1 MGHRA, CDR2 YSYEKL.

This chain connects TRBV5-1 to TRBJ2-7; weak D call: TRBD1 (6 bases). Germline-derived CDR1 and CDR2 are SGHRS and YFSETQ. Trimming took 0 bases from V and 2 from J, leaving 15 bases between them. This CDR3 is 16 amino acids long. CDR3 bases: TGCGCCAGCAGCTTGGACGGGACACTACCTACCTACGAGCAGTACTTC. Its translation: CASSLDGTLPTYEQYF.

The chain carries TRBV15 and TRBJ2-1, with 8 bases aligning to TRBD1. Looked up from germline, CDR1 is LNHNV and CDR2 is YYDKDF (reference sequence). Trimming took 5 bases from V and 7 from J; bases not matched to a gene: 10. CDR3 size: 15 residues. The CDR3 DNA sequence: TGTGCCACCAGCGGCCGGGACAGGCTGCGGAATGAGCAGTTCTTC. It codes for CATSGRDRLRNEQFF.

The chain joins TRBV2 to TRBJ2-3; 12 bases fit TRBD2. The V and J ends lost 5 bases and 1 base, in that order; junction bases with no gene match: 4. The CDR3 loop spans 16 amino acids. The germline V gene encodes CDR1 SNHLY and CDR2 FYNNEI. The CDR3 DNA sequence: TGTGCCAGCAGTCGGACTAGCGGGATCGGCACAGATACGCAGTATTTT. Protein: CASSRTSGIGTDTQYF.